One and the same sample provided the 30 T cell receptor beta chains below, sequenced in a study of post-analysis software for immune sequencing data. Findings and caveats of the study: Patients had higher frequencies than controls of about five TRBV segments, including TRBV5-6, TRBV5-1 and TRBV20-1.

The antigens these receptors bind are not known. Unique molecular identifiers were built into the TCR beta cDNA libraries. TCRdb recomputed calls from the PCR reads with MiXCR, one row per CDR3 protein. The table has about 540,000 distinct CDR3 sequences, 34% seen once. Sequenced sample: blood. The receptors were sampled from a girl aged 2-17 years with multiple sclerosis.

In its sample, this clonotype was seen a few times. The chain carries TRBV10-3 and TRBJ2-3; 9 bases are a match to TRBD2. Germline loops: CDR1 ENHRY, CDR2 SYGVKD. J gave up 5 bases and V 8 bases, and 2 bases lay outside the gene matches. CDR3 length: 12 residues. The CDR3 DNA reads as TGTGCCATCGCGGGGGGGCAAGATACGCAGTATTTT. Translated: CAIAGGQDTQYF.

The V call is TRBV7-6, the J call TRBJ2-3; D remains unclear. Germline V gene data show CDR1 as SGHVS and CDR2 as FNYEAQ. The CDR3 loop spans 14 amino acids. V was shortened by 1 base and J by 2 bases, with 7 bases between the two germline ends. CDR3 DNA: TGTGCCAGCAGCTTAGAAAGCCTCACAGATACGCAGTATTTT. Its translation is CASSLESLTDTQYF.

This rearrangement joins TRBV6-5 to TRBJ1-1, with D hard to call. From germline, CDR1 is MNHEY and CDR2 SVGAGI. Trimming took off 2 bases at V and 5 bases at J, with 9 bases between the two ends. CDR3 length: 13 amino acids. The CDR3: CASSYVETTEAFF. The CDR3 DNA is TGTGCCAGCAGTTACGTAGAGACAACTGAAGCTTTCTTT.

V usage is TRBV20-1 and J usage is TRBJ1-1; D uncertain. This CDR3 has 12 residues. From germline, CDR1 is DFQATT and CDR2 SNEGSKA (reference sequence). The ends were cut back, 6 bases at V and 4 bases at J, with 12 bases in the middle. CDR3 nucleotide sequence: TGCAGTGCGGGTCTAGCGGCCACTGAAGCTTTCTTT. It codes for CSAGLAATEAFF.

The V gene is TRBV6-2 or TRBV6-3, the J gene TRBJ2-7; no clear D gene. V was pared by 6 bases and J by 2 bases, with 11 bases between. Germline V lookup: CDR1 MNHEY, CDR2 SVGEGT. This CDR3 spans 13 amino acids. CDR3 nucleotides: TGTGCCAGCAGACCGACATCGACCTACGAGCAGTACTTC. It translates to CASRPTSTYEQYF.

This chain joins TRBV6-4 and TRBJ1-2; TRBD1 is a possible D gene (6 bases). The V end lost 4 bases, the J end lost 7 bases, and 10 bases lay between the germline ends. The germline V gene has CDR1 MRHNA and CDR2 SNTAGT. This CDR3 comprises 12 residues. The CDR3 loop is CASSGGAAGYTF. The CDR3 DNA sequence: TGTGCCAGCAGTGGGGGGGCTGCTGGCTACACCTTC.

The rearrangement joins TRBV5-5 to TRBJ2-1; no firm D call. Germline assignment: CDR1 SGHKS and CDR2 YYEKEE (reference sequence). Deletions cut 4 bases from V and 7 bases from J, with 9 bases between. This CDR3 is built from 12 residues. CDR3 region: CASSPRVNEQFF. The CDR3 bases are TGTGCCAGCAGCCCCCGCGTGAATGAGCAGTTCTTC.

This chain connects TRBV6-5 to TRBJ2-5, with D possibly TRBD2 on 6 matching bases. Germline CDR1 and CDR2: MNHEY and SVGAGI. With 0 bases removed from V and 4 bases from J, the gap between germline ends came to 15 bases. This CDR3 is built from 16 residues. The CDR3 DNA is TGTGCCAGCAGTTACTCTTCGGGAGCCTTGGGAGAGACCCAGTACTTC. As protein: CASSYSSGALGETQYF.

As for this clonotype: Compared with germline, one end of the junction differs, possibly owing to a read error. The chain recombines TRBV5-6 with TRBJ2-5, with 11 bases matching TRBD1. The J call may be incorrect, as the DNA end agrees better with TRBJ2-1. The CDR3 loop spans 17 amino acids. From germline, CDR1 is SGHDT and CDR2 YYEEEE. CDR3 residues: CASNLGTGGFYQETQFF. The CDR3, as DNA: TGTGCCAGCAACTTGGGGACAGGGGGTTTTTACCAAGAGACCCAGTTCTTC.

The chain links TRBV7-3 to TRBJ2-1, with 11 bases fitting TRBD2. Germline V gives CDR1 SGHTA, CDR2 FQGTGA. The CDR3 has 16 residues. Unmatched junction bases numbered 8, after V lost 6 bases and J lost 4 bases. In DNA form, the CDR3 reads TGTGCCAGCAGTCCTACCGTAGCGGGGGGGTACAATGAGCAGTTCTTC. This encodes CASSPTVAGGYNEQFF.

This clonotype has just a few counts. J is TRBJ2-5 and V is TRBV20-1, with 10 bases that match TRBD1. The better agreement between TRBJ2-7 and the DNA end casts doubt on the J call. The CDR3 sequence is 17 residues long. Germline V gene data show CDR1 as DFQATT and CDR2 as SNEGSKA (reference sequence). CDR3 DNA: TGCAGTGCTAGAGTATTCGCTCAGACAGGGGGCTTCTACGAGCAGTACTTC. Residues: CSARVFAQTGGFYEQYF.

This clonotype was seen a few times. The rearrangement joins TRBV4-1 to TRBJ1-2; a weak D match, TRBD1 (6 bases). In germline, CDR1 is MGHRA, CDR2 YSYEKL. This CDR3 comprises 16 residues. Trimming removed 0 bases at V and 6 bases at J, with 17 bases between. CDR3 coding DNA: TGCGCCAGCAGCCAAGATCTGGGGGCGGATTCAAATGGCTACACCTTC. As protein: CASSQDLGADSNGYTF.

The gene calls are TRBV11-2 and TRBJ1-5, with 7 bases lining up with TRBD1. The CDR3 is 19 residues long. V shed 5 bases, J shed 5 bases, and the junction held 21 bases outside the gene matches. Germline V gives CDR1 SGHAT, CDR2 FQNNGV. The CDR3 region has the DNA TGTGCCAGCAGCCCATTAGTCACCAATAGGGGGCTCGAGCATCAGCCCCAGCATTTT. Amino acid sequence: CASSPLVTNRGLEHQPQHF.

Only one count was recorded for this clonotype. Just one base apart from a much larger clone, this may be a read error. The V gene is TRBV29-1, the J gene TRBJ2-1; 10 nucleotides line up with TRBD1. Near its end, the DNA agrees better with TRBJ2-7, so the J call may be wrong. The CDR3 runs 14 residues. Germline V lookup: CDR1 SQVTM, CDR2 ANQGSEA. The CDR3 spells CSGRQGAAYNEQYF. The CDR3 nucleotides are TGCAGCGGCCGACAGGGGGCCGCCTACAATGAGCAGTACTTC.

The gene calls are TRBV7-9 and TRBJ1-2; perhaps TRBD1 as D (6 bases). Germline CDR1 is SEHNR and CDR2 is FQNEAQ (reference sequence). Trimming took off 2 bases at V and 6 bases at J, with 19 bases between the two ends. The CDR3 consists of 16 residues. The CDR3 spells CASSLPRNTGRNGYTF. The CDR3 coding sequence is TGTGCCAGCAGCTTACCCCGAAATACAGGGAGGAATGGCTACACCTTC.

This clonotype was counted a single time. The chain uses TRBV6-6 and TRBJ2-5; TRBD1 matches 8 bases. The CDR3 has 16 amino acids. Germline V gene sequence: CDR1 MNHNY, CDR2 SVGAGI (reference sequence). V lost 3 bases, J lost 5 bases, and 11 bases stayed unmatched. CDR3 bases: TGTGCCAGCAGTTATGCCGTGACAGGGGTTATCGAGACCCAGTACTTC. Translated: CASSYAVTGVIETQYF.

The rearrangement uses TRBV28 and TRBJ2-1; D is unclear. Germline V gene lookup returns CDR1 MDHEN and CDR2 SYDVKM. V gave up 5 bases and J gave up 2 bases, with 10 bases separating them. CDR3 size: 14 residues. The CDR3 here is CASSPWTTYNEQFF. The CDR3 DNA follows: TGTGCCAGCAGTCCTTGGACCACCTACAATGAGCAGTTCTTC.

This clonotype was seen more than once but under ten times. This chain's CDR3 is CASSYGGNNEQFF. The CDR3 DNA follows: TGTGCCAGCAGTTACGGGGGGAACAATGAGCAGTTCTTC. The chain carries TRBV6-2 or TRBV6-3 and TRBJ2-1; D might be TRBD2 (6 bases). This CDR3 is built from 13 residues. Germline CDR1 is MNHEY and CDR2 is SVGEGT. Trimming shortened V by 2 bases and J by 5 bases, and 7 bases separated the two germline ends.

This clonotype occurred a few times. This chain connects TRBV2 to TRBJ2-7; TRBD1 matches 8 bases. Germline V gene lookup returns CDR1 SNHLY and CDR2 FYNNEI. The V segment lost 6 bases and the J segment 4 bases; nucleotides outside the gene matches: 8. The CDR3 runs to 14 residues. The CDR3 region is CASSPTGAEYEQYF. As DNA, the CDR3 is TGTGCCAGCAGCCCGACAGGGGCAGAGTACGAGCAGTACTTC.

This clonotype was detected a few times. CDR3 in amino acids: CASSQDTLSQPDTQYF. CDR3 DNA sequence: TGTGCCAGCAGCCAAGATACTCTCTCACAACCAGATACGCAGTATTTT. The V gene is TRBV3-1, the J gene TRBJ2-3; no clear D gene. From germline, CDR1 is LGHDT and CDR2 YNNKEL (reference sequence). V lost 0 bases and J 4 bases, leaving 14 bases between the germline ends. There are 16 residues in the CDR3.

The chain has TRBV12-3 or TRBV12-4 and TRBJ1-2; tentatively, D is TRBD1 (5 bases). V shed 6 bases and J shed 8 bases, with 16 bases lying between them. This CDR3 is built from 13 residues. The CDR3: CASSRDGTGGYTF. CDR3 coding DNA: TGTGCCAGCAGCAGGGACGGTACGGGGGGCTACACCTTC.

The chain has TRBV7-8 and TRBJ1-4, with TRBD1 identical over 8 bases. The V gene end was trimmed by 3 bases and the J gene end by 2 bases; junction bases not matched to a gene: 5. Germline values: CDR1 SGHVS, CDR2 FQNEAQ. This CDR3 region has 16 residues. CDR3 bases: TGTGCCAGCAGCTTTGGCAGGGGGCGCACTAATGAAAAACTGTTTTTT. Its translation is CASSFGRGRTNEKLFF.

This clonotype was recorded a few times. The gene calls are TRBV4-2 and TRBJ2-4; 7 positions agree with TRBD1. CDR1 LGHNA and CDR2 YNFKEQ come from the germline V gene. Unmatched junction bases numbered 7, after V lost 3 bases and J lost 2 bases. The CDR3 has 16 residues. The CDR3 protein is CASSQGATGPKNIQYF. The DNA for the CDR3 is TGTGCCAGCAGCCAGGGCGCGACAGGGCCCAAAAACATTCAGTACTTC.

The table lists this clonotype with a few counts. The rearrangement uses TRBV2 and TRBJ2-5; D remains unclear. Trimming removed 1 base from V and 2 bases from J, with 14 bases in between. CDR1 is SNHLY and CDR2 is FYNNEI in the germline V gene. The CDR3 has 16 residues. In DNA, the CDR3 is TGTGCCAGCAGTGAAGGGCTAGAAATGGGACAAGAGACCCAGTACTTC. Protein sequence: CASSEGLEMGQETQYF.

The chain has TRBV5-1 and TRBJ2-5; 8 nucleotides agree with TRBD1. The end of the DNA fits TRBJ2-7 better, so the J call may be wrong. Germline values: CDR1 SGHRS, CDR2 YFSETQ. CDR3 length: 15 residues. CDR3 in amino acids: CASSSTDRVWDEQYF. The CDR3 bases are TGCGCCAGCAGCTCGACGGACAGGGTGTGGGACGAGCAGTACTTC.

The J gene is TRBJ1-6, the V gene TRBV6-5, with D unclear. CDR1 is MNHEY and CDR2 is SVGAGI in the germline V gene. Trimming stripped 0 bases from V and 4 bases from J, with 10 bases between. The CDR3 loop spans 16 amino acids. CDR3 amino acids: CASSYSKQNYNSPLHF. As DNA, the CDR3 is TGTGCCAGCAGTTACTCCAAACAGAATTATAATTCACCCCTCCACTTT.

This clonotype was counted between two and nine times. The V call is TRBV7-6, the J call TRBJ1-3, with D uncertain. Germline CDR1 SGHVS, CDR2 FNYEAQ. This CDR3 spans 13 amino acids. Trimming cost V 4 bases and J 3 bases, with 7 bases left between them. The CDR3 DNA follows: TGTGCCAGCAGCTCTGGGGATGGAAACACCATATATTTT. Protein sequence: CASSSGDGNTIYF. Looking up the rest from reference TRBV7-6 and TRBJ1-3 gives the full variable domain: GAGVSQSPRYKVTKRGQDVALRCDPISGHVSLYWYRQALGQGPEFLTYFNYEAQQDKSGLPNDRFSAERPEGSISTLTIQRTEQRDSAMYRCASSSGDGNTIYFGEGSWLTVV.

V usage is TRBV5-1 and J usage is TRBJ2-7; the match to TRBD1 covers 8 bases. V lost 0 bases, J lost 6 bases, and 5 bases stayed unmatched. The CDR3 is 14 residues long. Germline V gives CDR1 SGHRS, CDR2 YFSETQ. The CDR3, as DNA: TGCGCCAGCAGCTTGGGGGACAGGTTAGGCGAGCAGTACTTC. Protein sequence: CASSLGDRLGEQYF.

CDR3 sequence: CASSTGLAGGPNTGELFF. In DNA, the CDR3 is TGCGCCAGCAGCACGGGACTAGCGGGGGGCCCGAACACCGGGGAGCTGTTTTTT. The chain links TRBV5-1 to TRBJ2-2; the match to TRBD2 covers 15 bases. Trimming cost V 4 bases and J 0 bases; bases outside gene matches: 4. Germline lookup yields CDR1 SGHRS and CDR2 YFSETQ. This CDR3 has 18 residues.

This clonotype was counted only a few times. The chain employs TRBV25-1 and TRBJ1-4, with 8 bases lining up with TRBD1. The CDR3 runs 15 residues. V dropped 3 bases and J dropped 8; count of bases not matched to a gene: 8. Germline V gene data show CDR1 as MGHDK and CDR2 as SYGVNS. In DNA form, the CDR3 reads TGTGCCAGCAGTGATCCCGGACAGGGACGGGAAAAACTGTTTTTT. Its protein is CASSDPGQGREKLFF.